This entry lists 26 T cell receptor beta chains sequenced from one sample in a study of T cell repertoires in cytomegalovirus infection. One entry per CDR3 protein results from TCRdb running MiXCR on the reads. The sample gives around 200,000 distinct CDR3 sequences, 17% of which show up once; almost 25% is in the top ten. Sequences were obtained from CD8+ T cells from PBMCs. The receptor source for this set is a human donor in good health (CMV status not recorded). Some clones in this sample may be carry-over from other donors' samples.

The chain carries TRBV4-1 and TRBJ1-1; D call uncertain. Germline V CDR1 and CDR2: MGHRA, YSYEKL. The CDR3 spans 11 residues. V was pared by 0 bases and J by 8 bases, with 4 bases between. CDR3 DNA: TGCGCCAGCAGCCAAGACGCAGAAGCTTTCTTT. This codes for CASSQDAEAFF.

The chain employs TRBV20-1 and TRBJ2-2; D is possibly TRBD1 (6 bases). This CDR3 spans 13 amino acids. In germline, CDR1 is DFQATT, CDR2 SNEGSKA (reference sequence). V shed 5 bases and J shed 4 bases, with 11 bases lying between them. Here the CDR3 DNA reads TGCAGTGCTGACCCAGGGGTCACCGGGGAGCTGTTTTTT. Amino acids: CSADPGVTGELFF.

This rearrangement joins TRBV20-1 to TRBJ1-2; no firm D call. Germline loops: CDR1 DFQATT, CDR2 SNEGSKA (reference sequence). The germline V and J ends were trimmed by 0 bases and 3 bases, with 14 bases remaining between them. The CDR3 has 15 amino acids. The CDR3 sequence is CSARDDPGGDYGYTF. The CDR3, as DNA: TGCAGTGCTAGAGATGATCCGGGAGGAGACTATGGCTACACCTTC.

The rearrangement joins TRBV19 to TRBJ1-5; 10 bases are a match to TRBD1. Germline V CDR1 and CDR2: LNHDA, SQIVND (reference sequence). This CDR3 comprises 18 residues. J was trimmed by 0 bases and V by 4 bases; bases with no gene match: 9. DNA of the CDR3: TGTGCCAGTAGTACGATAGACAGGGGGCGAGATAGCAATCAGCCCCAGCATTTT. This encodes CASSTIDRGRDSNQPQHF.

This clonotype has a handful of counts. The chain links TRBV7-8 to TRBJ1-1, with D tentatively TRBD1 (5 bases). In germline, CDR1 is SGHVS, CDR2 FQNEAQ. The V end was cut by 1 base, the J end by 3 bases, with 15 bases between. The CDR3 covers 16 residues. For the CDR3, the DNA is TGTGCCAGCAGCTTAGGATCGTTGGGCAGGGACACTGAAGCTTTCTTT. This translates into CASSLGSLGRDTEAFF.

This clonotype was seen a few times. The DNA for the CDR3 is TGTGCCAGCAGCAGCAGGACTAGCGGGGGCTACGAGCAGTACTTC. Encoded protein: CASSSRTSGGYEQYF. J is TRBJ2-7 and V is TRBV7-9; 13 positions match TRBD2. Germline loops: CDR1 SEHNR, CDR2 FQNEAQ (reference sequence). V lost 5 bases and J lost 3; bases outside the gene matches: 4. This CDR3 comprises 15 residues.

V is TRBV19 and J is TRBJ2-6; TRBD1 matches at 9 bases. This CDR3 spans 18 amino acids. Germline V lookup: CDR1 LNHDA, CDR2 SQIVND (reference sequence). With 5 bases clipped from V and 0 bases from J, the junction kept 8 bases outside the gene matches. CDR3 coding DNA: TGTGCCAGTAGTGGACGGGGACAGGGACTCTCTGGGGCCAACGTCCTGACTTTC. Amino acids: CASSGRGQGLSGANVLTF.

V gene TRBV7-2 combines with J gene TRBJ2-5; 7 bases align to TRBD2. V shed 3 bases, J shed 2 bases, and the junction held 6 bases outside the gene matches. The CDR3 runs 15 residues. The germline V gene encodes CDR1 SGHTA and CDR2 FQGNSA. The CDR3 here is CASSLAGVIQETQYF. CDR3 in DNA: TGTGCCAGCAGCTTGGCGGGGGTAATTCAAGAGACCCAGTACTTC.

The table lists this clonotype with a few counts. The chain uses TRBV7-2 and TRBJ2-3; 12 bases are a match to TRBD2. With 6 bases clipped from V and 4 bases from J, the junction kept 5 bases outside the gene matches. Germline CDR1 reads SGHTA; CDR2 reads FQGNSA. The CDR3 has 15 residues. The CDR3 bases are TGTGCCAGCAGTTCGCTAGCGGGGGGGCCAGATACGCAGTATTTT. Translating gives CASSSLAGGPDTQYF.

This clonotype showed up many times. The gene calls are TRBV14 and TRBJ1-4; possible D gene TRBD1, 5 bases. The V gene's germline CDR1 is SGHDN and CDR2 FVKESK. V was trimmed by 4 bases and J by 7 bases, leaving 22 bases between them. The CDR3 is made up of 17 amino acids. The CDR3 region is CASSPLRGVDTVEKLFF. CDR3 coding DNA: TGTGCCAGCAGCCCATTGCGGGGCGTTGATACAGTTGAAAAACTGTTTTTT.

The chain recombines TRBV18 with TRBJ2-1; D possibly corresponds to TRBD1 (5 bases). The CDR3 is 15 amino acids. Trimming removed 2 bases from V and 3 bases from J, with 11 bases in between. The germline CDR1 and CDR2 sequences are KGHSH and LQKENI. The CDR3 bases are TGTGCCAGCTCACCAGGTCAGGGCCGCTACAATGAGCAGTTCTTC. This encodes CASSPGQGRYNEQFF.

The chain couples TRBV3-1 to TRBJ1-2; perhaps TRBD1 as D (5 bases). The ends were cut back, 4 bases at V and 6 bases at J, with 6 bases in the middle. This CDR3 spans 11 amino acids. Germline V CDR1 and CDR2: LGHDT, YNNKEL (reference sequence). The CDR3, as DNA: TGTGCCAGCAGCCGCAGGGATGGCTACACCTTC. This codes for CASSRRDGYTF. The complete variable domain, with remaining parts taken from reference TRBV3-1 and TRBJ1-2, reads DTAVSQTPKYLVTQMGNDKSIKCEQNLGHDTMYWYKQDSKKFLKIMFSYNNKELIINETVPNRFSPKSPDKAHLNLHINSLELGDSAVYFCASSRRDGYTFGSGTRLTVV.

This chain links TRBV7-9 with TRBJ2-1; 11 bases are shared with TRBD1. CDR1 and CDR2 (germline): SEHNR, FQNEAQ (reference sequence). The CDR3 is 19 residues long. The V gene end was trimmed by 4 bases and the J gene end by 3 bases; junction bases not matched to a gene: 14. The CDR3 DNA follows: TGTGCCAGCAGCTGGGCACGAGCAAGGGACAGGGGGGACTACAATGAGCAGTTCTTC. This codes for CASSWARARDRGDYNEQFF.

This clonotype was detected a few times. This chain uses TRBV6-2 or TRBV6-3 with TRBJ2-1; a weak D match, TRBD2 (6 bases). With 5 bases removed from V and 0 bases from J, the gap between germline ends came to 11 bases. The CDR3 length is 15 residues. Germline CDR1 MNHEY, CDR2 SVGEGT. The CDR3 DNA reads TGTGCCAGCAGTCCCCGGGGGAGCTCCTACAATGAGCAGTTCTTC. Protein: CASSPRGSSYNEQFF.

This clonotype occurred a few times. The chain joins TRBV11-3 to TRBJ2-1; 10 positions match TRBD1. Trimming took 5 bases from V and 7 from J; bases not matched to a gene: 5. This CDR3 region has 14 residues. Germline lookup yields CDR1 SGHNT and CDR2 YENEEA. In nucleotides, the CDR3 is TGTGCCAGCAGCCTCATGGACAGGGGGAATGAGCAGTTCTTC. Residues: CASSLMDRGNEQFF.

This clonotype was recorded a few times. The chain is built from TRBV7-9 and TRBJ2-1; D is perhaps TRBD1 (6 bases). The V end was cut by 5 bases, the J end by 6 bases, with 17 bases between. Germline V gene data show CDR1 as SEHNR and CDR2 as FQNEAQ (reference sequence). There are 15 residues in the CDR3. CDR3 sequence: CASSRTGTTGNEQFF. In DNA form, the CDR3 reads TGTGCCAGCAGCCGAACCGGGACAACCGGCAATGAGCAGTTCTTC.

This clonotype has more than one count but fewer than ten. V and J are TRBV5-1 and TRBJ2-1; D possibly corresponds to TRBD2 (5 bases). Germline V gene data show CDR1 as SGHRS and CDR2 as YFSETQ. The CDR3 sequence is 13 residues long. The V end was cut by 6 bases, the J end by 8 bases, with 15 bases between. CDR3 residues: CASNGQRNDEQFF. The CDR3 bases are TGCGCCAGCAACGGCCAGCGGAACGATGAGCAGTTCTTC.

The CDR3 here is CASSSRLAGNEQFF. The CDR3 DNA sequence: TGTGCCAGCAGTTCACGACTAGCGGGGAATGAGCAGTTCTTC. The gene calls are TRBV6-2 or TRBV6-3 and TRBJ2-1; 11 bases agree with TRBD2. CDR3 length: 14 residues. Germline CDR1 MNHEY, CDR2 SVGEGT. V lost 4 bases, J lost 7 bases, and 3 bases stayed unmatched.

The gene calls are TRBV12-5 and TRBJ1-5, with D uncertain. The V end was cut by 6 bases, the J end by 5 bases, with 14 bases between. The length of the CDR3 is 14 residues. CDR1 and CDR2 from the germline V gene are LGHNT and FRNRAP. The CDR3 is CASGGPTHYQPQHF. Here the CDR3 DNA reads TGTGCTAGTGGCGGACCTACCCACTATCAGCCCCAGCATTTT.

This chain connects TRBV11-2 to TRBJ2-7; no clear D. Between the trimmed V and J ends, which lost 1 base and 7 bases, there was a span of 11 bases. The germline gives CDR1 SGHAT, CDR2 FQNNGV. CDR3 length equals 13 residues. The CDR3 DNA reads TGTGCCAGCAGCTTAGGTGACGTGGCGGAGCAGTACTTC. Its translation: CASSLGDVAEQYF.

This rearrangement joins TRBV29-1 to TRBJ1-1, with no clear D. The CDR3 length is 10 residues. Germline assignment: CDR1 SQVTM and CDR2 ANQGSEA. Trimming shortened V by 5 bases and J by 7 bases, and 8 bases separated the two germline ends. DNA for the CDR3: TGCAGCGTTCTCGAGAGTGAAGCTTTCTTT. This gives the protein CSVLESEAFF.

The rearrangement joins TRBV6-5 to TRBJ1-6; possible D gene TRBD1, 5 bases. The CDR3 contains 14 residues. V lost 6 bases, J lost 5 bases, and 11 bases lay in between. CDR1 is MNHEY and CDR2 is SVGAGI in the germline V gene. CDR3 region: CASSLTGNNSPLHF. The CDR3 coding sequence is TGTGCCAGCAGCCTTACAGGAAATAATTCACCCCTCCACTTT.

This clonotype was detected a few times. V and J are TRBV6-6 and TRBJ2-3; 9 positions agree with TRBD1. Germline loops: CDR1 MNHNY, CDR2 SVGAGI (reference sequence). CDR3 length: 19 residues. After removal of 0 bases from V and 3 bases from J, the junction contained 13 bases not matched to a gene. The CDR3 loop is CASSYSRTGASHETDTQYF. The CDR3 nucleotides are TGTGCCAGCAGTTACTCCAGGACAGGGGCCTCCCACGAGACAGATACGCAGTATTTT.

V is TRBV20-1 and J is TRBJ2-4; D call uncertain. The germline V and J ends were trimmed by 3 bases and 7 bases, with 16 bases remaining between them. Germline V gene lookup returns CDR1 DFQATT and CDR2 SNEGSKA (reference sequence). The CDR3 contains 14 residues. CDR3 sequence (DNA): TGCAGTGCTAGGTCAGACGTTACCAGGAACATTCAGTACTTC. It specifies CSARSDVTRNIQYF.

The chain uses TRBV27 and TRBJ1-5, with 9 bases matching TRBD1. Per the germline V gene, CDR1 is MNHEY and CDR2 is SMNVEV (reference sequence). V lost 3 bases to trimming and J lost 7 bases; unmatched junction nucleotides: 4. The CDR3 sequence is 14 residues long. CDR3 region: CASSLGTGYQPQHF. CDR3 coding DNA: TGTGCCAGCAGTTTGGGGACAGGGTACCAGCCCCAGCATTTT.

This clonotype was seen more than once but under ten times. The chain links TRBV7-2 to TRBJ2-7; 7 nucleotides line up with TRBD1. The germline V gene has CDR1 SGHTA and CDR2 FQGNSA. The CDR3 is 14 amino acids. V lost 5 bases, J lost 3 bases, and 7 bases stayed unmatched. The DNA for the CDR3 is TGTGCCAGCAGCGTCTGGGACAGCAACTACGAGCAGTACTTC. Encoded protein: CASSVWDSNYEQYF.